The clone carrying this T cell receptor beta chain was found many times. Trimming took off 4 bases at V and 5 bases at J, with 14 bases between the two ends. This CDR3 spans 14 amino acids. Germline V gene data show CDR1 as SGHTA and CDR2 as FQGNSA. Library preparation (for TCRbeta) was performed with unique molecular identifiers. A single record per CDR3 protein comes from TCRdb applying MiXCR to the PCR reads. The sample holds under 300,000 distinct CDR3 sequences, roughly 10% seen once. This entry belongs to a study of T-cell reconstitution after alpha-beta-depleted transplantation in children. The TCR comes from a male patient aged 2-10 years who had a stem cell transplant for chronic granulomatous disease, so the T cells may come from the graft donor. The material was peripheral blood, obtained 180 days after TCRalphabeta/CD19-depleted stem cell transplant. The chain couples TRBV7-2 to TRBJ1-2; tentative D call: TRBD1 (5 bases). CDR3 in amino acids: CASSSRQSSYGYTF. CDR3 DNA: TGTGCCAGCAGCTCCAGACAGTCTTCTTATGGCTACACCTTC.